This entry lists 26 T cell receptor beta chains sequenced from one sample in a study of blood T cell repertoires in COVID-19. Repertoires were generated with immunoSEQ multiplex PCR, while TCRdb's copy carries only in-frame clones and drops some. The sample gives 70,000 to 95,000 clones, 70% to 90% of which show up once; roughly 4.8% is in the top ten. Sequenced material: peripheral blood. These receptor sequences come from an elderly woman with acute or convalescent COVID-19.

The chain joins TRBV4-3 to TRBJ2-1, with TRBD2 matching 14 bases. This CDR3 has 16 amino acids. Looked up from germline, CDR1 is LGHNA and CDR2 is YSLEER. The V gene end was trimmed by 4 bases and the J gene end by 7 bases; junction bases not matched to a gene: 6. CDR3 coding DNA: TGCGCCAGCAGCCTCCGACTAGCGGGGGGGGGAAATGAGCAGTTCTTC. Amino acid sequence: CASSLRLAGGGNEQFF.

The chain joins TRBV5-1 to TRBJ1-2, with TRBD1 as a possible D gene (5 bases). This CDR3 region has 15 residues. The V gene's germline CDR1 is SGHRS and CDR2 YFSETQ. V lost 0 bases, J lost 8 bases, and 17 bases lay in between. The CDR3 sequence: CASSLEAGWGRGYTF. CDR3 nucleotide sequence: TGCGCCAGCAGCTTGGAGGCAGGGTGGGGTCGGGGCTACACCTTC.

This chain uses TRBV5-4 with TRBJ1-1, with D possibly TRBD1 on 6 matching bases. Trimming removed 0 bases from V and 3 bases from J, with 12 bases in between. Looked up from germline, CDR1 is SGHNT and CDR2 is YYREEE (reference sequence). The CDR3 runs to 15 residues. The CDR3 loop is CASSLVIGGDTEAFF. The CDR3 coding sequence is TGTGCCAGCAGCTTGGTTATAGGGGGGGACACTGAAGCTTTCTTT.

The chain has TRBV7-2 and TRBJ2-1; D is perhaps TRBD2 (6 bases). The ends were cut back, 0 bases at V and 10 bases at J, with 10 bases in the middle. The germline gives CDR1 SGHTA, CDR2 FQGNSA. The CDR3 covers 13 residues. For the CDR3, the DNA is TGTGCCAGCAGCTTAGCGCGGGGCTCCGAGCAGTTCTTC. Its translation is CASSLARGSEQFF.

This clone appeared a single time. This chain joins TRBV2 and TRBJ1-3; the D gene is possibly TRBD1 (5 bases). The CDR3 is 10 residues long. V lost 8 bases, J lost 10 bases, and 9 bases lay in between. CDR1 and CDR2 from the germline V gene are SNHLY and FYNNEI. The CDR3 DNA is TGTGCCAGCGGGGGGAGGACCATATATTTT. Its protein product is CASGGRTIYF.

This clone was detected only once. This chain connects TRBV28 to TRBJ2-1, with D possibly TRBD2 on 6 matching bases. Germline CDR1 MDHEN, CDR2 SYDVKM. The CDR3 spans 13 residues. V lost 5 bases, J lost 10 bases, and 15 bases lay in between. Written as DNA, the CDR3 is TGTGCCAGCAGTCTAACTGGGACTCCGGAGCAGTTCTTC. It is translated as CASSLTGTPEQFF.

The chain is built from TRBV3-1 (or the pseudogene TRBV3-2) and TRBJ2-3, with D possibly being TRBD1 (5 bases). The CDR3 sequence is 15 residues long. Trimming removed 1 base at V and 1 base at J, with 9 bases between. Per germline, CDR1 LGHDT and CDR2 YNNKEL (reference sequence). The CDR3 region is CASSQAGAGTDTQYF. Here the CDR3 DNA reads TGTGCCAGCAGCCAAGCTGGGGCCGGCACAGATACGCAGTATTTT.

This clone was seen once. The rearrangement joins TRBV20-1 to TRBJ2-3, with D hard to call. Trimming removed 6 bases at V and 6 bases at J, with 7 bases between. Germline V gives CDR1 DFQATT, CDR2 SNEGSKA (reference sequence). The CDR3 loop spans 10 amino acids. The CDR3 protein is CSAHFDTQYF. The DNA of the CDR3 is TGCAGTGCCCACTTTGATACGCAGTATTTT.

The gene calls are TRBV20-1 and TRBJ2-7; 11 nucleotides agree with TRBD2. The J segment lost 6 bases and the V segment lost 3 bases, leaving 16 bases of the junction unmatched. CDR1 DFQATT and CDR2 SNEGSKA come from the germline V gene (reference sequence). This CDR3 spans 17 amino acids. CDR3 sequence reads: CSASPETTTSGSAEQYF. As DNA, the CDR3 is TGCAGTGCTAGTCCCGAAACAACAACTAGCGGGAGTGCCGAGCAGTACTTC.

The chain links TRBV19 to TRBJ2-7; no clear D gene. Trimming removed 1 base at V and 2 bases at J, with 6 bases between. This CDR3 spans 13 amino acids. Germline CDR1 LNHDA, CDR2 SQIVND (reference sequence). In DNA, the CDR3 is TGTGCCAGTAGTATAGGACGGGCCTACGAGCAGTACTTC. Amino acids: CASSIGRAYEQYF.

The CDR3 nucleotides read TGTGCCAGCAGCCGCCGGGCCGGGGGCACCGGGGAGCTGTTTTTT. It translates to CASSRRAGGTGELFF. The gene calls are TRBV14 and TRBJ2-2; possibly TRBD2 for D (6 bases). V dropped 4 bases and J dropped 4 bases, with 13 bases sitting between them. CDR1 and CDR2 (germline): SGHDN, FVKESK. The CDR3 consists of 15 residues.

Here the CDR3 reads CASGPALGNQPQHF. The CDR3 bases are TGTGCCAGCGGGCCGGCCTTAGGCAATCAGCCCCAGCATTTT. This chain links TRBV6-5 with TRBJ1-5; D not resolved. CDR3 length equals 14 residues. The V gene lost 8 bases and the J gene lost 2 bases, with 13 bases spanning the gap. Germline V CDR1 and CDR2: MNHEY, SVGAGI.

The chain has TRBV18 and TRBJ1-3; possible D gene TRBD1, 5 bases. V was pared by 5 bases and J by 1 base, with 15 bases between. The CDR3 runs to 16 residues. Germline-derived CDR1 and CDR2 are KGHSH and LQKENI. The CDR3 region has the DNA TGTGCCAGCTCATCAAATCCAGGGTTATCTGGAAACACCATATATTTT. Its protein is CASSSNPGLSGNTIYF.

V gene TRBV9 combines with J gene TRBJ1-5, with a weak D call TRBD1 (5 bases). Trimming shortened V by 4 bases and J by 3 bases, and 11 bases separated the two germline ends. Looked up from germline, CDR1 is SGDLS and CDR2 is YYNGEE. The CDR3 totals 14 residues. The CDR3, as DNA: TGTGCCAGCAGCCCTCAGGGTAACAATCAGCCCCAGCATTTT. Translated: CASSPQGNNQPQHF.

J is TRBJ2-4 and V is TRBV19; D possibly corresponds to TRBD2 (6 bases). This CDR3 is 13 amino acids long. Germline CDR1 is LNHDA and CDR2 is SQIVND (reference sequence). Trimming cost V 0 bases and J 8 bases, with 8 bases left between them. CDR3 sequence reads: CASSIDGEDIQYF. The DNA of the CDR3 is TGTGCCAGTAGTATAGACGGGGAGGACATTCAGTACTTC. Full variable domain (rest looked up from reference TRBV19 and TRBJ2-4): DGGITQSPKYLFRKEGQNVTLSCEQNLNHDAMYWYRQDPGQGLRLIYYSQIVNDFQKGDIAEGYSVSREKKESFPLTVTSAQKNPTAFYLCASSIDGEDIQYFGAGTRLSVL.

This clone has a single count. The DNA for the CDR3 is TGTGCCAGCAGCTTAGGTAACAATCAGCCCCAGCATTTT. It is translated as CASSLGNNQPQHF. The chain has TRBV7-2 and TRBJ1-5; D is undetermined. Looked up from germline, CDR1 is SGHTA and CDR2 is FQGNSA. The CDR3 runs 13 residues. Trimming stripped 1 base from V and 3 bases from J, with 4 bases between.

This chain links TRBV7-2 with TRBJ1-5; D not resolved. In germline, CDR1 is SGHTA, CDR2 FQGNSA. Trimming pared 5 bases from V and 5 bases from J, leaving 13 bases between. This CDR3 region has 14 residues. The CDR3: CASSPAGRYQPQHF. In nucleotides, the CDR3 is TGTGCCAGCAGCCCCGCGGGGAGATATCAGCCCCAGCATTTT.

The chain joins TRBV19 to TRBJ2-1; 8 bases fit TRBD1. The CDR3 has 14 amino acids. Per the germline V gene, CDR1 is LNHDA and CDR2 is SQIVND (reference sequence). J gave up 4 bases and V 6 bases, and 5 bases lay outside the gene matches. For the CDR3, the DNA is TGTGCCAGTAGGCGACAGGGGAGTTACAATGAGCAGTTCTTC. Its translation is CASRRQGSYNEQFF. The complete variable domain, with remaining parts taken from reference TRBV19 and TRBJ2-1, reads DGGITQSPKYLFRKEGQNVTLSCEQNLNHDAMYWYRQDPGQGLRLIYYSQIVNDFQKGDIAEGYSVSREKKESFPLTVTSAQKNPTAFYLCASRRQGSYNEQFFGPGTRLTVL.

The chain has TRBV11-2 and TRBJ2-2; 7 positions match TRBD1. The V gene's germline CDR1 is SGHAT and CDR2 FQNNGV. The junction had 8 bases not matched to a gene; V was cut back by 5 bases and J by 2 bases. This CDR3 has 16 amino acids. Here the CDR3 reads CASSLLQGLNTGELFF. CDR3 in DNA: TGTGCCAGCAGCCTTCTACAGGGGCTCAACACCGGGGAGCTGTTTTTT.

The V call is TRBV2, the J call TRBJ2-5; possible D gene TRBD2, 5 bases. The length of the CDR3 is 13 residues. V was trimmed by 4 bases and J by 4 bases, leaving 10 bases between them. In germline, CDR1 is SNHLY, CDR2 FYNNEI. The CDR3 region has the DNA TGTGCCAGCAGTGTACTGAGGGCAGAGACCCAGTACTTC. Translating it yields CASSVLRAETQYF.

CDR3 sequence reads: CSVEGDRGRNEQYF. In DNA, the CDR3 is TGCAGCGTTGAAGGGGACAGGGGGCGTAACGAGCAGTACTTC. V usage is TRBV29-1 and J usage is TRBJ2-7; the match to TRBD1 covers 12 bases. CDR1 is SQVTM and CDR2 is ANQGSEA in the germline V gene. J was trimmed by 5 bases and V by 1 base; bases with no gene match: 3. This CDR3 has 14 residues.

This clone appeared a single time. This rearrangement joins TRBV10-2 to TRBJ1-2; TRBD1 aligns across 9 bases. There are 15 residues in the CDR3. CDR1 and CDR2 from the germline V gene are WSHSY and SAAADI. With 2 bases clipped from V and 8 bases from J, the junction kept 9 bases outside the gene matches. CDR3 sequence: CASSEAPGQGFGYTF. The CDR3 region has the DNA TGCGCCAGCAGTGAGGCCCCCGGACAGGGGTTCGGCTACACCTTC.

This sequence joins TRBV2 and TRBJ2-3, with D perhaps TRBD2 (5 bases). V gave up 2 bases and J gave up 5 bases, with 14 bases separating them. The CDR3 runs 15 residues. The germline CDR1 and CDR2 sequences are SNHLY and FYNNEI. CDR3 nucleotide sequence: TGTGCCAGCAGTGAATGGACTCTCGTCCGAGATACGCAGTATTTT. Its protein is CASSEWTLVRDTQYF.

DNA for the CDR3: TGTGCCAGCAGTTACTCGACTCCGAGGAGAGCTTTCTTT. It yields the protein CASSYSTPRRAFF. V is TRBV6-2 or TRBV6-3 and J is TRBJ1-1; D unclear. The CDR3 is 13 amino acids. The ends were cut back, 0 bases at V and 10 bases at J, with 12 bases in the middle. In germline, CDR1 is MNHEY, CDR2 SVGEGT.

This clone was seen once. The chain combines TRBV6-1 with TRBJ1-4; 10 positions match TRBD1. This CDR3 spans 18 amino acids. CDR1 and CDR2 (germline): MNHNS, SASEGT. V was pared by 8 bases and J by 2 bases, with 14 bases of the junction left unmatched. Here the CDR3 DNA reads TGTGCCAGCGGTGGAGGTGGACAGGGGGTTGTCACTAATGAAAAACTGTTTTTT. The encoded protein is CASGGGGQGVVTNEKLFF.

In DNA form, the CDR3 reads TGCGCCAGCCACAGGGCCGGGACGGGGCTAGCGGGACTGAGGGCCACAGATACGCAGTATTTT. Its translation: CASHRAGTGLAGLRATDTQYF. The chain couples TRBV23-1 to TRBJ2-3; 9 nucleotides match TRBD2. Being an ORF, TRBV23-1 has a function that is uncertain. V shed 8 bases, J shed 2 bases, and the junction held 26 bases outside the gene matches. The CDR3 is 21 residues long.